These T cell receptor beta chains were read from a single sample in a study of shared clonotypes between healthy human individuals. Generated by immunoSEQ multiplex PCR, the TCRdb table keeps only in-frame clones and is missing some. The sample yields millions of clones, 90% to 95% seen once. The sample taken for sequencing was naive CD8+ T cells from PBMCs. These TCRs come from a man younger than 35 in good health. Some clones in this sample may be carry-over from other donors' samples. Both conserved end residues are part of each CDR3. D genes are given only for firm matches. Clone size is shown for a subset of rows, as once, few, many or a class of expanded clone.

j_gene	abundance	d_gene	v_gene	CDR3aa	CDR3nt
TRBJ1-1	-	TRBD1	TRBV7-9	CASSSDRGSPTNTEAFF	TGTGCCAGCAGCTCTGACAGGGGGAGTCCGACGAACACTGAAGCCTTCTTT
TRBJ1-1	-	-	TRBV27	CASSLGWGTEAFF	TGTGCCAGCAGTCTCGGTTGGGGCACTGAAGCTTTCTTT
TRBJ2-1	-	TRBD1	TRBV9	CASSVSGQINNEQFF	TGTGCCAGCAGCGTATCGGGACAGATAAACAATGAGCAGTTCTTC
TRBJ2-2	-	TRBD2	TRBV19	CASRIAGGSTGELFF	TGTGCCAGCCGAATAGCGGGAGGGAGCACCGGGGAGCTGTTTTTT
TRBJ1-1	-	TRBD1	TRBV28	CASSSPTDRVVEGYTEAFF	TGTGCCAGCAGTTCCCCAACAGACAGGGTTGTTGAGGGGTACACTGAAGCTTTCTTT
TRBJ2-3	-	TRBD1	TRBV28	CASSLRDSYTDTQYF	TGTGCCAGCAGTTTAAGGGACAGTTACACAGATACGCAGTATTTT
TRBJ1-2	-	-	TRBV9	CASSPPAGNYGYTF	TGTGCCAGCAGCCCCCCGGCCGGGAACTATGGCTACACCTTC
TRBJ1-2	-	-	TRBV4-1	CASSPGEQGGYYGYTF	TGCGCCAGCAGCCCCGGGGAGCAGGGAGGTTACTATGGCTACACCTTC
TRBJ2-3	few	TRBD2	TRBV5-5	CASSLARTSGSPDTQYF	TGTGCCAGCAGCTTGGCCAGGACTAGCGGGAGTCCAGATACGCAGTATTTT
TRBJ2-2	-	TRBD2	TRBV10-1	CASSDRAGGPSTGELFF	TGCGCCAGCAGTGACAGAGCGGGAGGGCCGAGTACCGGGGAGCTGTTTTTT
TRBJ2-5	-	-	TRBV6-6	CASGRGLRETQYF	TGTGCCAGCGGACGGGGGTTGAGGGAGACCCAGTACTTC
TRBJ2-1	once	-	TRBV9	CASSFRPLMDTQNGNEQFF	TGTGCCAGCAGCTTCAGGCCCCTTATGGACACACAAAATGGCAATGAGCAGTTCTTC
TRBJ2-1	-	-	TRBV10-3	CAISESMAGRNEQFF	TGTGCCATCAGTGAGTCCATGGCAGGGAGGAATGAGCAGTTCTTC
TRBJ2-2	-	TRBD2	TRBV6-5	CASSYGRERDTGELFF	TGTGCCAGCAGTTACGGGCGGGAGAGGGACACCGGGGAGCTGTTTTTT
TRBJ2-7	-	-	TRBV28	CASSLGASRYEQYF	TGTGCCAGCAGTTTAGGAGCTAGTCGGTACGAGCAGTACTTC
TRBJ1-1	once	-	TRBV11-2	CASSLYAGNRKTEAFF	TGTGCCAGCAGCTTATATGCTGGGAACCGTAAGACTGAAGCTTTCTTT
TRBJ2-5	-	TRBD2	TRBV7-6	CASSLVLAGDYQETQYF	TGTGCCAGCAGCTTAGTACTAGCGGGGGATTACCAAGAGACCCAGTACTTC
TRBJ2-6	-	TRBD1	TRBV9	CASSPSGQARSGANVLTF	TGTGCCAGCAGCCCCTCCGGACAGGCTCGCTCTGGGGCCAACGTCCTGACTTTC
TRBJ2-1	-	-	TRBV27	CASKSLGRELTNEQFF	TGTGCCAGCAAAAGCCTCGGCCGGGAGCTGACCAATGAGCAGTTCTTC
TRBJ2-1	-	-	TRBV5-6	CASSPWGGREFGNEQFF	TGTGCCAGCAGCCCTTGGGGGGGGCGGGAGTTTGGGAATGAGCAGTTCTTC
TRBJ2-5	-	-	TRBV7-9	CASSSQGSSEETRYF	TGTGCCAGCAGCTCACAGGGCTCTTCGGAGGAGACCCGGTACTTC
TRBJ2-3	-	-	TRBV28	CASSSLSSVDSTDTQYF	TGTGCCAGCAGTTCGCTCTCTAGCGTCGATAGCACAGATACGCAGTATTTT
TRBJ2-3	-	-	TRBV5-6	CASNRGGGAGDTQYF	TGTGCCAGCAACCGCGGGGGCGGGGCCGGAGATACGCAGTATTTT
TRBJ2-7	-	TRBD2	TRBV11-2	CASSLIFRTSGPYEQYF	TGTGCCAGCAGCTTAATCTTCCGGACTAGCGGGCCCTACGAGCAGTACTTC
TRBJ2-7	once	-	TRBV7-9	CASSLGTHREQYF	TGTGCCAGCAGCTTAGGGACCCACCGCGAGCAGTACTTC
TRBJ2-7	-	-	TRBV27	CASSLRQGPYEQYF	TGTGCCAGCAGTTTACGTCAGGGACCCTACGAGCAGTACTTC
TRBJ1-4	-	TRBD1	TRBV30	CAWSSSWDRYATNEKLFF	TGTGCCTGGAGTAGTAGTTGGGACAGATATGCAACTAATGAAAAACTGTTTTTT
TRBJ1-2	-	-	TRBV29-1	CSVGQTDAGYTF	TGCAGCGTCGGACAGACCGACGCGGGCTACACCTTC
TRBJ2-7	once	-	TRBV6-5	CASRQIGKTYEQYF	TGTGCCAGCAGGCAAATAGGGAAAACCTACGAGCAGTACTTC
TRBJ2-5	-	-	TRBV28	CASSSILGTKETQYF	TGTGCCAGCAGTTCCATCCTAGGGACAAAAGAGACCCAGTACTTC
TRBJ2-1	-	-	TRBV2	CASSRPGALNEQFF	TGTGCCAGCAGTCGGCCCGGGGCCCTCAATGAGCAGTTCTTC
TRBJ2-7	-	-	TRBV27	CASSLGQSYEQYF	TGTGCCAGCAGCCTCGGACAATCCTACGAGCAGTACTTC
TRBJ2-7	once	TRBD1	TRBV9	CASSVGQGAPREQYF	TGTGCCAGCAGCGTCGGACAGGGGGCTCCGAGGGAGCAGTACTTC
TRBJ2-3	-	-	TRBV5-1	CASSSRDANTDTQYF	TGCGCCAGCAGCTCCAGGGACGCTAACACAGATACGCAGTATTTT
TRBJ1-1	-	TRBD1	TRBV7-9	CASSSGQIYMNTEAFF	TGTGCCAGCAGCTCGGGACAGATATATATGAACACTGAAGCTTTCTTT
TRBJ2-7	once	TRBD2	TRBV30	CAWSAGLAATAEQYF	TGTGCCTGGAGTGCGGGACTAGCGGCAACCGCCGAGCAGTACTTC
TRBJ2-1	-	-	TRBV19	CASSEGDEQFF	TGTGCCAGTTCGGAGGGTGATGAGCAGTTCTTC
TRBJ1-1	-	-	TRBV6-5	CASSYYPEGNTEAFF	TGTGCCAGCAGTTACTACCCGGAAGGGAACACTGAAGCTTTCTTT
TRBJ2-1	-	TRBD2	TRBV10-1	CASSESVAGPYNEQFF	TGCGCCAGCAGTGAGTCGGTAGCGGGACCCTACAATGAGCAGTTCTTC
TRBJ1-4	-	-	TRBV5-6	CASSLSGRTNEKLFF	TGTGCCAGCAGCTTGTCGGGACGGACTAATGAAAAACTGTTTTTT
TRBJ2-7	-	-	TRBV27	CASSLLGATYEQYF	TGTGCCAGCAGTTTATTGGGGGCGACCTACGAGCAGTACTTC
TRBJ1-1	-	-	TRBV5-6	CASSPGLIFTEAFF	TGTGCCAGCAGCCCCGGACTCATATTCACTGAAGCTTTCTTT
TRBJ1-2	-	TRBD1	TRBV4-1	CASSQDDGGTGQILYYGYTF	TGCGCCAGCAGCCAAGATGATGGGGGGACAGGGCAAATTTTGTACTATGGCTACACCTTC
TRBJ1-1	few	-	TRBV18	CASSPPGKLNTEAFF	TGTGCCAGCTCCCCACCAGGGAAATTAAACACTGAAGCTTTCTTT
TRBJ1-2	-	-	TRBV20-1	CSAPAQWYTF	TGCAGTGCTCCCGCCCAATGGTACACCTTC
TRBJ1-3	-	TRBD1	TRBV27	CASSLTRTGDGNTIYF	TGTGCCAGCAGTTTAACTCGGACAGGGGACGGAAACACCATATATTTT
TRBJ2-2	-	-	TRBV13	CASILEGANTGELFF	TGTGCCAGCATTCTGGAGGGGGCGAACACCGGGGAGCTGTTTTTT
TRBJ2-1	-	-	TRBV27	CASTGFGGDEQFF	TGTGCCAGCACGGGCTTTGGGGGCGATGAGCAGTTCTTC
TRBJ2-2	-	-	TRBV4-3	CASSQDGQGGTGELFF	TGCGCCAGCAGCCAAGATGGGCAGGGCGGTACCGGGGAGCTGTTTTTT
TRBJ2-7	-	TRBD2	TRBV27	CASRPLAGGYEQYF	TGTGCCAGCAGACCCCTAGCGGGAGGGTACGAGCAGTACTTC
TRBJ2-1	-	TRBD2	TRBV6-6	CASRPRAGTRVFEQFF	TGTGCCAGCAGGCCGAGAGCCGGGACTAGAGTATTTGAGCAGTTCTTC
TRBJ1-1	few	-	TRBV5-6	CASSVLAEGEAFF	TGTGCCAGCAGCGTACTGGCCGAGGGCGAAGCTTTCTTT